Sequencing of this T cell receptor (gamma chain) was carried out in a study of γδ T cells in repeated Plasmodium falciparum infection. Study information: Malaria-naive adults were infected with P. falciparum NF54 four times over approximately 600 days. Timepoints: baseline, immediately before selected infections, and 21 days after every infection.

This clone was detected a few times. Its matching antigen is unknown. The amino acid sequence in TCRdb belongs to a much larger clone and departs from this DNA's translation at residue 8, likely a sequencing read error; the sequence shown is translated from the DNA. Study results and caveats: The Malian cohort came from a small rural village of predominantly one ethnic group. Waves of new clonotype selection appeared after repeated controlled infections in Vdelta2-negative, largely Vdelta1+, gammadelta T cells.

TCRdb re-called the multiplex PCR reads via CATT. The table shows approximately 26,000 gamma-chain clones, with about 2.9% occurring only once. Gammadelta T cells were flow-sorted from PBMC into Vgamma9/Vdelta2+ and Vdelta2-negative populations for bulk analysis. V gave up 3 bases and J gave up 3 bases; unmatched junction bases: 8. The CDR3 length is 14 residues. Germline CDR1 and CDR2: GITISATS and ISYDGTV (reference sequence). The sample was gamma-delta T cells from blood. The chain employs TRGV9 and TRGJ1 or TRGJ2. The J gene is absent in TCRdb and was assigned here via DNA matching to germline. This TCR came from a pool of human donors (malaria-infected and uninfected, not separated). In nucleotides, the CDR3 is TGTGCCTTGTGGGAGCCTTGGAGTTATTATAAGAAACTCTTT. Its translation is CALWEPWSYYKKLF.